The 26 T cell receptor beta chains below come from one sample, sequenced in a study of T-cell memory formation after mild COVID-19. TCRdb ran MiXCR on the 5' RACE reads and lists one entry per CDR3 protein. The table shows approximately 300,000 distinct CDR3 sequences, with 15% to 20% occurring only once. The source material was PBMCs or a T cell subset sorted from them (not recorded which). These TCRs come from a young man who had mild COVID-19 (a few samples of this study predate the infection). Cell type and time point are not known.

To note about this clonotype: One end of the junction fails to match germline, which may point to a read error. This chain joins TRBV4-3 and TRBJ2-2; D possibly corresponds to TRBD2 (5 bases). The CDR3 spans 14 residues. The germline CDR1 and CDR2 sequences are LGHNA and YSLEER. DNA of the CDR3: TGCGACAGCAGCCAAGGTCGGGGCACCGGGGAGCTGTTTTTT. It translates to CDSSQGRGTGELFF.

This clonotype was counted between two and nine times. The rearrangement joins TRBV9 to TRBJ1-2, with 7 bases that match TRBD1. CDR3 length: 15 amino acids. From germline, CDR1 is SGDLS and CDR2 YYNGEE. V gave up 0 bases and J gave up 4 bases; unmatched junction bases: 6. CDR3 region: CASSVAEGAVYGYTF. CDR3 nucleotides: TGTGCCAGCAGCGTAGCAGAGGGGGCGGTCTATGGCTACACCTTC.

The chain links TRBV21-1 to TRBJ1-6. TRBV21-1 corresponds to a pseudogene. The CDR3 contains 11 residues. This CDR3 is CASSKVRTRYF. In DNA, the CDR3 is TGTGCCAGCAGCAAAGTAAGGACTCGGTACTTT.

This rearrangement joins TRBV6-2 or TRBV6-3 to TRBJ1-2, with D perhaps TRBD1 (5 bases). CDR1 and CDR2 from the germline V gene are MNHEY and SVGEGT. Trimming took off 6 bases at V and 8 bases at J, with 10 bases between the two ends. This CDR3 region has 11 residues. Written as DNA, the CDR3 is TGTGCCAGCAGACGTACAGGAGGCTACACCTTC. Protein sequence: CASRRTGGYTF.

This clonotype was counted only a few times. The chain is built from TRBV4-1 and TRBJ1-2; D is unclear. V was cut by 0 bases and J by 8 bases, with 4 bases left in between. The length of the CDR3 is 11 residues. Germline values: CDR1 MGHRA, CDR2 YSYEKL. Written as DNA, the CDR3 is TGCGCCAGCAGCCAAGATCGAGGCTACACCTTC. Its protein product is CASSQDRGYTF.

The V and J genes are TRBV12-3 or TRBV12-4 and TRBJ1-1; TRBD1 aligns across 7 bases. The CDR3 sequence is 13 residues long. J was trimmed by 5 bases and V by 6 bases; bases with no gene match: 6. The CDR3 sequence: CASRNRGWTEAFF. The DNA of the CDR3 is TGTGCCAGCAGAAACAGGGGTTGGACTGAAGCTTTCTTT.

The chain has TRBV4-2 and TRBJ2-1; D not certain. CDR3 size: 11 residues. Germline V gene data show CDR1 as LGHNA and CDR2 as YNFKEQ. The ends were cut back, 1 base at V and 9 bases at J, with 4 bases in the middle. CDR3 DNA: TGTGCCAGCAGCCAAGTGGGTGAGCAGTTCTTC. Translating gives CASSQVGEQFF.

V is TRBV9 and J is TRBJ1-1, with 9 bases matching TRBD1. The germline V gene has CDR1 SGDLS and CDR2 YYNGEE. The CDR3 spans 14 residues. With 3 bases clipped from V and 4 bases from J, the junction kept 4 bases outside the gene matches. This CDR3 is CASSATGGVTEAFF. The CDR3 bases are TGTGCCAGCAGCGCGACAGGGGGTGTCACTGAAGCTTTCTTT.

The chain joins TRBV24-1 to TRBJ2-1; D possibly matches TRBD1 or TRBD2 (5 bases each). V lost 4 bases and J 2 bases, leaving 11 bases between the germline ends. The CDR3 is 15 residues long. Germline V gene data show CDR1 as KGHDR and CDR2 as SFDVKD. CDR3 sequence: CATSEVRDPYNEQFF. CDR3 nucleotide sequence: TGTGCCACCAGTGAGGTTAGGGACCCCTACAATGAGCAGTTCTTC.

The sample holds a few counts of this clonotype. The chain has TRBV7-2 and TRBJ2-5, with D uncertain. In germline, CDR1 is SGHTA, CDR2 FQGNSA. Between the trimmed V and J ends, which lost 6 bases and 3 bases, there was a span of 14 bases. There are 14 residues in the CDR3. Here the CDR3 reads CASRPDWNEETQYF. The CDR3 region has the DNA TGTGCCAGCAGACCTGATTGGAACGAAGAGACCCAGTACTTC.

The J gene is TRBJ2-1, the V gene TRBV12-3 or TRBV12-4; 7 bases are a match to TRBD1. V dropped 6 bases and J dropped 1; count of bases not matched to a gene: 6. The CDR3 is 15 residues long. As DNA, the CDR3 is TGTGCCAGCAGCCCGACCAGGGGGTCCTACAATGAGCAGTTCTTC. This sequence encodes CASSPTRGSYNEQFF.

The chain is built from TRBV20-1 and TRBJ1-1; weak D call: TRBD1 (6 bases). Trimming removed 7 bases from V and 1 base from J, with 13 bases in between. The CDR3 totals 13 residues. Germline V gene lookup returns CDR1 DFQATT and CDR2 SNEGSKA (reference sequence). CDR3 bases: TGCAGTGGGGGCGAGGGGGGGAACACTGAAGCTTTCTTT. It translates to CSGGEGGNTEAFF.

Many counts were recorded for this clonotype. The V gene is TRBV4-1, the J gene TRBJ2-7; D remains unclear. There are 14 residues in the CDR3. Germline CDR1 reads MGHRA; CDR2 reads YSYEKL. V gave up 4 bases and J gave up 3 bases, with 13 bases separating them. The CDR3: CASSREMTGYEQYF. The CDR3 nucleotides are TGCGCCAGCAGCCGAGAGATGACGGGCTACGAGCAGTACTTC.

The chain has TRBV7-9 and TRBJ2-3, with a tentative D call TRBD1 (5 bases). Germline CDR1 reads SEHNR; CDR2 reads FQNEAQ (reference sequence). CDR3 length: 15 amino acids. The ends were cut back, 1 base at V and 4 bases at J, with 12 bases in the middle. The CDR3: CASSLVQGKADTQYF. CDR3 DNA: TGTGCCAGCAGCTTAGTCCAGGGAAAGGCAGATACGCAGTATTTT.

This clonotype has a handful of counts. V gene TRBV5-1 combines with J gene TRBJ2-5; a possible D gene is TRBD1 (5 bases). The ends were cut back, 7 bases at V and 4 bases at J, with 14 bases in the middle. The CDR3 is made up of 13 amino acids. Germline CDR1 and CDR2: SGHRS and YFSETQ. The CDR3 DNA reads as TGCGCCAGCGGGGCAGGGTTAGGAGAGACCCAGTACTTC. It encodes CASGAGLGETQYF.

The rearrangement joins TRBV7-7 to TRBJ2-3; 10 nucleotides match TRBD2. Losses at the gene ends were 5 bases for V and 6 bases for J; bases not matched to a gene: 11. From germline, CDR1 is SSHAT and CDR2 FNYEAQ (reference sequence). The CDR3 runs 16 residues. Here the CDR3 DNA reads TGTGCCAGCAGCCCTCGAGCGGGGGGGCCGGGCGATACGCAGTATTTT. Encoded protein: CASSPRAGGPGDTQYF.

The CDR3 region has the DNA TGTGCCAGCAATACCCAGGGACTACACAATAATTCACCCCTCCACTTT. Protein: CASNTQGLHNNSPLHF. The V and J genes are TRBV2 and TRBJ1-6, with D perhaps TRBD1 (5 bases). V lost 7 bases and J lost 5, with 18 bases in between. Germline CDR1 and CDR2: SNHLY and FYNNEI. The CDR3 totals 16 residues.

This clonotype was counted between two and nine times. The chain links TRBV28 to TRBJ1-5; D may be TRBD1 (5 bases). CDR1 is MDHEN and CDR2 is SYDVKM in the germline V gene. The CDR3 is 12 residues long. V lost 8 bases and J 7 bases, leaving 12 bases between the germline ends. CDR3 sequence: CASRDPIQPQHF. For the CDR3, the DNA is TGTGCCAGCCGGGACCCCATCCAGCCCCAGCATTTT.

This chain connects TRBV5-1 to TRBJ1-1; D remains ambiguous. The CDR3 contains 15 residues. V was shortened by 1 base and J by 0 bases, with 10 bases between the two germline ends. Germline V gives CDR1 SGHRS, CDR2 YFSETQ. For the CDR3, the DNA is TGCGCCAGCAGCTTGATAGGCAGCCTGAACACTGAAGCTTTCTTT. Translating it yields CASSLIGSLNTEAFF.

This clonotype was seen repeatedly, ten times or more. The rearrangement links TRBV10-2 to TRBJ1-2; 7 bases fit TRBD1. The germline V gene has CDR1 WSHSY and CDR2 SAAADI. The V segment lost 8 bases and the J segment 4 bases; nucleotides outside the gene matches: 7. The CDR3 spans 13 residues. The CDR3, as DNA: TGCGCCAGCCTACAGGGGAGAGTCTATGGCTACACCTTC. Its translation is CASLQGRVYGYTF.

This clonotype was detected a few times. The rearrangement joins TRBV7-9 to TRBJ2-2; 7 nucleotides match TRBD1. The CDR3 totals 14 residues. The J segment lost 4 bases and the V segment lost 6 bases, leaving 5 bases of the junction unmatched. CDR1 SEHNR and CDR2 FQNEAQ come from the germline V gene (reference sequence). CDR3 DNA: TGTGCCAGCAGACAAACAGGGGCCACCGGGGAGCTGTTTTTT. It codes for CASRQTGATGELFF.

The V gene is TRBV18, the J gene TRBJ2-5; the D gene is possibly TRBD1 (6 bases). With 6 bases removed from V and 7 bases from J, the gap between germline ends came to 21 bases. CDR1 is KGHSH, CDR2 LQKENI, per germline. This CDR3 has 15 amino acids. The CDR3 region is CASSVAGTQERTQYF. In DNA, the CDR3 is TGTGCCAGCTCTGTCGCCGGGACACAGGAGAGGACCCAGTACTTC.

The gene calls are TRBV5-6 and TRBJ1-2; D is ambiguous. Trimming left V 4 bases short and J 4 bases short, with 17 bases between. Looked up from germline, CDR1 is SGHDT and CDR2 is YYEEEE. The CDR3 sequence is 15 residues long. Written as DNA, the CDR3 is TGTGCCAGCAGCGTCTCTCCAGGCTCAATCTATGGCTACACCTTC. This translates into CASSVSPGSIYGYTF.

CDR3 bases: TGTGCCAGCAGCGTAGAGTCCTATTCACCCCTCCACTTT. Its translation: CASSVESYSPLHF. The V and J genes are TRBV9 and TRBJ1-6; no definite D call. Trimming removed 0 bases at V and 8 bases at J, with 6 bases between. This CDR3 has 13 amino acids. Germline V gene sequence: CDR1 SGDLS, CDR2 YYNGEE.

This clonotype has just a few counts. CDR3 sequence (DNA): TGTGCCAGCAGCGTAGCTGCCGGGGCCTGGGGCGAGACCCAGTACTTC. This encodes CASSVAAGAWGETQYF. The chain couples TRBV9 to TRBJ2-5; D tentatively fits TRBD1 or TRBD2 (5 bases each). With 0 bases removed from V and 5 bases from J, the gap between germline ends came to 17 bases. Germline values: CDR1 SGDLS, CDR2 YYNGEE. CDR3 length equals 16 residues.

This clonotype has at least ten counts. The chain is built from TRBV4-1 and TRBJ2-3; perhaps TRBD2 as D (7 bases). In germline, CDR1 is MGHRA, CDR2 YSYEKL. The CDR3 has 15 residues. Trimming removed 0 bases at V and 2 bases at J, with 9 bases between. This CDR3 is CASSQDAGATDTQYF. As DNA, the CDR3 is TGCGCCAGCAGCCAAGATGCGGGGGCCACAGATACGCAGTATTTT.